This T cell receptor beta chain was recovered during a study of T cell responses to AZD1222 COVID-19 vaccine. Study observations and caveats: The study sampled repertoires only after the peak T cell response. Spike-wide coverage was observed for vaccine-associated CD4 TCRs, with dominant responses at 160-218 and 743-854. Nearly half of spike-specific TCRs reportedly target unmutated variant regions. There were mostly white British donors and more females than males, and clonal diversity was possibly underestimated.

The CDR3 has 14 amino acids. V lost 7 bases, J lost 8 bases, and 12 bases stayed unmatched. Germline V CDR1 and CDR2: MNHEY, SVGAGI. Concerning this clone itself: Its antigen is still unknown.

Sequencing used immunoSEQ multiplex PCR; TCRdb keeps in-frame clones, though not all of them. The repertoire holds some 150,000 clones, approximately 88% seen once, with roughly 4% in the top ten. The receptor's source is an adult who received the AZD1222 COVID-19 vaccine. Sequenced here: peripheral blood, sampled 28 days after the second AZD1222 dose. The chain combines TRBV6-5 with TRBJ1-2; 8 nucleotides align to TRBD1. CDR3 nucleotide sequence: TGTGCCAGCATAGAAAGGGGACAGGCCGGAGGCTACACCTTC. Amino acids: CASIERGQAGGYTF.